One and the same sample provided the 20 T cell receptor beta chains below, sequenced in a study of cytomegalovirus exposure and HLA in healthy donors. Data came from immunoSEQ multiplex PCR; TCRdb stores just in-frame clones and leaves some out. The table shows roughly 120,000 clones, with approximately 88% occurring only once. The sample consisted of PBMCs. The receptors were sampled from a woman aged 18-29 years in good health and CMV-seropositive.

The chain joins TRBV7-9 to TRBJ1-1; no clear D gene. V was trimmed by 5 bases and J by 3 bases, leaving 10 bases between them. In germline, CDR1 is SEHNR, CDR2 FQNEAQ (reference sequence). The CDR3 has 13 residues. The CDR3 sequence: CASSIDTYTEAFF. CDR3 DNA sequence: TGTGCCAGCAGCATCGACACCTACACTGAAGCTTTCTTT.

This chain joins TRBV5-4 and TRBJ1-1; tentatively, D is TRBD1 (5 bases). Germline values: CDR1 SGHNT, CDR2 YYREEE (reference sequence). The CDR3 covers 16 residues. V was pared by 2 bases and J by 6 bases, with 20 bases between. For the CDR3, the DNA is TGTGCCAGCAGCTTACATCTGGGAGGGGTGATGTCTGAAGCTTTCTTT. It codes for CASSLHLGGVMSEAFF.

The V and J genes are TRBV7-6 and TRBJ1-2, with TRBD1 matching 7 bases. The germline V gene encodes CDR1 SGHVS and CDR2 FNYEAQ. The trim removed 4 bases at V and 6 bases at J, leaving 8 bases unmatched. The length of the CDR3 is 14 residues. CDR3 coding DNA: TGTGCCAGCAGCTCCGACAGGGTCGGGGATGGCTACACCTTC. It is translated as CASSSDRVGDGYTF.

The J gene is TRBJ2-1, the V gene TRBV6-5; D might be TRBD1 (6 bases). The CDR3 runs 16 residues. Trimming removed 0 bases at V and 6 bases at J, with 15 bases between. In germline, CDR1 is MNHEY, CDR2 SVGAGI. DNA for the CDR3: TGTGCCAGCAGTTACTCGGGACAATGGAAGTTCAATGAGCAGTTCTTC. Its protein is CASSYSGQWKFNEQFF.

V is TRBV28 and J is TRBJ2-3; 7 nucleotides agree with TRBD2. The ends lost 2 bases at V and 2 bases at J; junction bases unmatched: 7. The germline V gene encodes CDR1 MDHEN and CDR2 SYDVKM. CDR3 length: 16 residues. The CDR3 DNA reads as TGTGCCAGCAGTTTAGATACTGGGAGGGCCACAGATACGCAGTATTTT. This encodes CASSLDTGRATDTQYF.

This rearrangement joins TRBV5-1 to TRBJ1-2; TRBD1 is a possible D gene (6 bases). Germline V CDR1 and CDR2: SGHRS, YFSETQ. Trimming left V 4 bases short and J 8 bases short, with 21 bases between. The CDR3 has 15 amino acids. The CDR3 protein is CASSQPGQGLRGYTF. The CDR3 coding sequence is TGCGCCAGCAGCCAGCCCGGGCAGGGGCTACGAGGCTACACCTTC.

A word on this clone: This specimen includes other DNA sequences encoding the same CDR3. CDR3 loop: CASSLGTGSYEQYF. DNA for the CDR3: TGTGCCAGCAGCTTAGGGACGGGGTCATACGAGCAGTACTTC. The chain joins TRBV11-2 to TRBJ2-7; a weak D match, TRBD2 (5 bases). CDR3 size: 14 residues. CDR1 and CDR2 from the germline V gene are SGHAT and FQNNGV. With 1 base removed from V and 4 bases from J, the gap between germline ends came to 11 bases.

CDR3 loop: CASSQSNPGIALSGANVLTF. The CDR3 region has the DNA TGTGCCAGCAGTCAAAGCAACCCAGGAATTGCCCTCTCTGGGGCCAACGTCCTGACTTTC. This chain links TRBV21-1 with TRBJ2-6; the table's D call of TRBD1 was not tested on the DNA. TRBV21-1 is deemed a pseudogene. This CDR3 has 20 amino acids.

The rearrangement joins TRBV6-5 to TRBJ2-2, with a possible D match to TRBD2 (5 bases). Germline CDR1 and CDR2: MNHEY and SVGAGI. Trimming left V 6 bases short and J 7 bases short, with 9 bases between. This CDR3 is built from 12 residues. The CDR3 spells CASRKEVGELFF. In nucleotides, the CDR3 is TGTGCCAGCAGAAAGGAGGTCGGGGAGCTGTTTTTT.

The V call is TRBV4-3, the J call TRBJ2-3; TRBD1 agrees at 7 bases. CDR1 LGHNA and CDR2 YSLEER come from the germline V gene. The length of the CDR3 is 17 residues. Trimming at V came to 0 bases and at J to 4 bases, leaving 10 bases not matched to a gene. In DNA form, the CDR3 reads TGCGCCAGCAGCCAAGACCGCCGGGACAGCGCGGCAGATACGCAGTATTTT. Protein product: CASSQDRRDSAADTQYF.

The V and J genes are TRBV29-1 and TRBJ2-5, with D maybe TRBD1 (5 bases). From germline, CDR1 is SQVTM and CDR2 ANQGSEA. V lost 6 bases and J lost 2, with 10 bases in between. The CDR3 is 12 amino acids. The chain's CDR3 is CSVRTPQETQYF. CDR3 coding DNA: TGCAGCGTCCGGACACCTCAAGAGACCCAGTACTTC.

The chain carries TRBV5-4 and TRBJ2-1, with 8 bases aligning to TRBD2. The CDR3 runs to 14 residues. Germline V gene data show CDR1 as SGHNT and CDR2 as YYREEE (reference sequence). Germline trimming cut 10 bases from V and 8 bases from J; bases unmatched to any gene: 14. The CDR3 protein is CAYREGRDVDEQFF. The CDR3 nucleotides read TGTGCCTATCGGGAGGGCAGAGATGTCGATGAGCAGTTCTTC.

The chain carries TRBV6-1 and TRBJ2-2; 8 bases fit TRBD2. The CDR3 has 16 residues. With V trimmed by 2 bases and J by 12 bases, 14 bases remained unmatched. Germline CDR1 and CDR2: MNHNS and SASEGT. The CDR3 region is CASSEWLGSGGAKLFF. In DNA form, the CDR3 reads TGTGCCAGCAGTGAATGGCTTGGGTCGGGGGGGGCGAAGCTGTTTTTT.

This clone has only one observation. The chain recombines TRBV9 with TRBJ1-1; possible D gene TRBD1, 5 bases. The V end lost 0 bases, the J end lost 3 bases, and 18 bases lay between the germline ends. Germline values: CDR1 SGDLS, CDR2 YYNGEE. The CDR3 length is 17 residues. The CDR3 nucleotides are TGTGCCAGCAGCGTAGGGTTTGTCGCGACGGGGGACACTGAAGCTTTCTTT. Protein sequence: CASSVGFVATGDTEAFF.

Here the CDR3 reads CASSGGFGEGTEAFF. As DNA, the CDR3 is TGCGCCAGCAGCGGGGGATTCGGGGAGGGCACTGAAGCTTTCTTT. This chain connects TRBV5-1 to TRBJ1-1; D is possibly TRBD1 (5 bases). CDR3 length: 15 amino acids. Germline loops: CDR1 SGHRS, CDR2 YFSETQ. V shed 4 bases and J shed 4 bases, with 17 bases lying between them. Supplemented by reference TRBV5-1 and TRBJ1-1, the full variable domain reads KAGVTQTPRYLIKTRGQQVTLSCSPISGHRSVSWYQQTPGQGLQFLFEYFSETQRNKGNFPGRFSGRQFSNSRSEMNVSTLELGDSALYLCASSGGFGEGTEAFFGQGTRLTVV.

This chain links TRBV14 with TRBJ2-6; 9 positions match TRBD1. Germline CDR1 reads SGHDN; CDR2 reads FVKESK. V dropped 0 bases and J dropped 4; count of bases not matched to a gene: 10. This CDR3 has 19 residues. CDR3 sequence: CASSQDQGQGTSGANVLTF. The DNA of the CDR3 is TGTGCCAGCAGCCAAGATCAAGGACAGGGGACATCGGGGGCCAACGTCCTGACTTTC.

V is TRBV5-1 and J is TRBJ2-3, with D unclear. This CDR3 has 15 amino acids. Trimming shortened V by 0 bases and J by 5 bases, and 13 bases separated the two germline ends. Germline CDR1 is SGHRS and CDR2 is YFSETQ. The CDR3 loop reads CASSLVGLNKDTQYF. In DNA, the CDR3 is TGCGCCAGCAGCTTGGTTGGGCTTAACAAAGATACGCAGTATTTT. Together with reference TRBV5-1 and TRBJ2-3, the CDR3 gives the full variable domain: KAGVTQTPRYLIKTRGQQVTLSCSPISGHRSVSWYQQTPGQGLQFLFEYFSETQRNKGNFPGRFSGRQFSNSRSEMNVSTLELGDSALYLCASSLVGLNKDTQYFGPGTRLTVL.

J is TRBJ2-4 and V is TRBV5-6, with 8 positions matching TRBD1. Looked up from germline, CDR1 is SGHDT and CDR2 is YYEEEE. Trimming took 1 base from V and 11 from J; bases not matched to a gene: 5. The CDR3 runs 13 residues. In nucleotides, the CDR3 is TGTGCCAGCAGCTTGACGGGACAGGACTTTCAGTACTTC. Amino acid sequence: CASSLTGQDFQYF.

The CDR3 is CASSGGVTRNEQFF. The CDR3, as DNA: TGTGCCAGCAGCGGGGGCGTGACGAGGAATGAGCAGTTCTTC. V usage is TRBV9 and J usage is TRBJ2-1, with a tentative D call TRBD1 (5 bases). Germline values: CDR1 SGDLS, CDR2 YYNGEE. Trimming removed 3 bases at V and 7 bases at J, with 14 bases between. The CDR3 has 14 residues.

About this clone: Within the sample, other DNA sequences also encode this same CDR3. The chain joins TRBV4-1 to TRBJ1-1; D might be TRBD1 (5 bases). The germline gives CDR1 MGHRA, CDR2 YSYEKL. CDR3 length: 14 amino acids. V lost 0 bases to trimming and J lost 1 base, with 6 bases between them. CDR3 region: CASSQEGGNTEAFF. CDR3 nucleotides: TGCGCCAGCAGCCAAGAGGGGGGGAACACTGAAGCTTTCTTT.